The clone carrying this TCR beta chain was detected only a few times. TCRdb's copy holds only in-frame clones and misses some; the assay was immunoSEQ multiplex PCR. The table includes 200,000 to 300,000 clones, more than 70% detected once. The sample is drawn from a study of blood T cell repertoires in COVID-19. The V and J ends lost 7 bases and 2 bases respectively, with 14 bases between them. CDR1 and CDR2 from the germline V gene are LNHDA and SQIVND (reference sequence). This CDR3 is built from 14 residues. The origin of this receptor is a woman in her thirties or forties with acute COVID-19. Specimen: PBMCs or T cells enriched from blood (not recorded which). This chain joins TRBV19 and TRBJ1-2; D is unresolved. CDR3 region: CASTSLRGNYGYTF. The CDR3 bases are TGTGCCAGTACCAGCCTAAGAGGGAACTATGGCTACACCTTC.